This T cell receptor (beta chain) appears in the sequencing data of a study of T-cell memory formation after mild COVID-19. CDR3 length: 15 amino acids. Trimming shortened V by 3 bases and J by 9 bases, and 19 bases separated the two germline ends. Germline assignment: CDR1 SGHRS and CDR2 YFSETQ. This clonotype was seen many times. MiXCR, applied by TCRdb to the 5' RACE reads, yields one record per CDR3 protein. Of approximately 60,000 distinct CDR3 sequences in the sample, 9% to 9.5% were seen once. This clonotype originated in a man between 18 and 29 years old who had mild COVID-19 (a few samples of this study predate the infection). Cell type and time point are not known. This chain joins TRBV5-1 and TRBJ2-1, with D possibly called TRBD1 or TRBD2 (6 bases each). Sequenced material: PBMCs or a T cell subset sorted from them (not recorded which). The CDR3 sequence is CASSWGAGVSGEQFF. As DNA, the CDR3 is TGCGCCAGCAGCTGGGGGGCCGGGGTTAGCGGTGAGCAGTTCTTC.